This entry lists 21 T cell receptor beta chains sequenced from one sample in a study of cytomegalovirus exposure and HLA in healthy donors. PCR involved 60 Vbeta and 13 Jbeta primers. Produced via immunoSEQ multiplex PCR; TCRdb's table is partial and in-frame only. The sample comprises some 80,000 clones, 78% of which are singletons, and 5.5% to 7% rests with the top ten. Sequencing input: PBMCs. All receptors come from a young man in good health and CMV-seropositive.

The gene calls are TRBV10-3 and TRBJ1-5, with TRBD1 as a possible D gene (5 bases). Trimming left V 2 bases short and J 2 bases short, with 19 bases between. In germline, CDR1 is ENHRY, CDR2 SYGVKD. The CDR3 is 18 residues long. CDR3 sequence reads: CAISEEGRAGGGNQPQHF. The CDR3 region has the DNA TGTGCCATCAGTGAGGAAGGGCGTGCGGGAGGGGGCAATCAGCCCCAGCATTTT.

In DNA, the CDR3 is TGCGCCAGCGCGGGACTAGCAGTACAAGAGACCCAGTACTTC. Its protein product is CASAGLAVQETQYF. The chain uses TRBV5-1 and TRBJ2-5; 9 positions agree with TRBD2. This CDR3 has 14 residues. V shed 7 bases and J 2 bases; nucleotides not matched to a gene: 6. Germline V gives CDR1 SGHRS, CDR2 YFSETQ. The full variable domain, rest sourced from reference TRBV5-1 and TRBJ2-5, is KAGVTQTPRYLIKTRGQQVTLSCSPISGHRSVSWYQQTPGQGLQFLFEYFSETQRNKGNFPGRFSGRQFSNSRSEMNVSTLELGDSALYLCASAGLAVQETQYFGPGTRLLVL.

CDR3 coding DNA: TGTGCCAGCAGCTTGGCAGGGATCGATGAGCAGTTCTTC. Protein sequence: CASSLAGIDEQFF. V gene TRBV5-6 combines with J gene TRBJ2-1, with a weak D call TRBD1 (5 bases). Trimming took 0 bases from V and 8 from J, leaving 9 bases between them. The length of the CDR3 is 13 residues. Germline CDR1 is SGHDT and CDR2 is YYEEEE.

This clone was observed once. This chain connects TRBV6-5 to TRBJ2-7, with D perhaps matching TRBD2 (5 bases). CDR3 size: 12 residues. The V gene's germline CDR1 is MNHEY and CDR2 SVGAGI. V was shortened by 8 bases and J by 5 bases, with 13 bases between the two germline ends. The CDR3 DNA reads as TGTGCCAGCCGCACTAGGGTAGACGAGCAGTACTTC. Protein: CASRTRVDEQYF.

The CDR3 coding sequence is TGCGCCAGCAGCTTAGGGGAAGATACGCAGTATTTT. It codes for CASSLGEDTQYF. The chain has TRBV5-1 and TRBJ2-3; tentative D call: TRBD1 (5 bases). V lost 2 bases to trimming and J lost 5 bases, with 6 bases between them. The CDR3 totals 12 residues. Germline V gene data show CDR1 as SGHRS and CDR2 as YFSETQ.

The chain is built from TRBV4-1 and TRBJ2-6; TRBD1 is a possible D gene (6 bases). Germline-derived CDR1 and CDR2 are MGHRA and YSYEKL. CDR3 length equals 16 residues. The V end lost 6 bases, the J end lost 1 base, and 13 bases lay between the germline ends. The CDR3 nucleotides read TGCGCCAGCAGTTACAGGGTAGTGTCTGGGGCCAACGTCCTGACTTTC. Translating gives CASSYRVVSGANVLTF.

V usage is TRBV2 and J usage is TRBJ1-5, with D unresolved. The CDR3 length is 12 residues. CDR1 and CDR2 from the germline V gene are SNHLY and FYNNEI. Trimming left V 3 bases short and J 3 bases short, with 3 bases between. The DNA of the CDR3 is TGTGCCAGCAGTGACAACAATCAGCCCCAGCATTTT. This codes for CASSDNNQPQHF.

This chain joins TRBV18 and TRBJ1-1, with TRBD1 matching 7 bases. Trimming at V came to 6 bases and at J to 0 bases, leaving 10 bases not matched to a gene. The length of the CDR3 is 16 residues. CDR1 is KGHSH, CDR2 LQKENI, per germline. CDR3 bases: TGTGCCAGCTCCCCGACAGGGCCCCCGGTGAACACTGAAGCTTTCTTT. It is translated as CASSPTGPPVNTEAFF.

The chain employs TRBV6-5 and TRBJ2-5, with D perhaps matching TRBD2 (7 bases). The CDR3 totals 14 residues. Trimming took 2 bases from V and 5 from J, leaving 12 bases between them. Per the germline V gene, CDR1 is MNHEY and CDR2 is SVGAGI. This CDR3 reads CASSYKAGAETQYF. For the CDR3, the DNA is TGTGCCAGCAGTTACAAGGCGGGGGCCGAGACCCAGTACTTC.

The V and J genes are TRBV28 and TRBJ2-1, with 10 bases aligning to TRBD2. The CDR3 is 16 residues long. Per germline, CDR1 MDHEN and CDR2 SYDVKM. Germline trimming cut 4 bases from V and 7 bases from J; bases unmatched to any gene: 10. CDR3 in DNA: TGTGCCAGCAGTTCGCCAGCGGGAGGGACCCATAATGAGCAGTTCTTC. This encodes CASSSPAGGTHNEQFF. Using reference TRBV28 and TRBJ2-1 for the parts outside the CDR3, the full variable domain is DVKVTQSSRYLVKRTGEKVFLECVQDMDHENMFWYRQDPGLGLRLIYFSYDVKMKEKGDIPEGYSVSREKKERFSLILESASTNQTSMYLCASSSPAGGTHNEQFFGPGTRLTVL.

The CDR3 sequence is CASSLVRDTEAFF. Written as DNA, the CDR3 is TGTGCCAGCAGTTTAGTCCGGGACACTGAAGCTTTCTTT. V gene TRBV27 combines with J gene TRBJ1-1; no firm D call. Per the germline V gene, CDR1 is MNHEY and CDR2 is SMNVEV (reference sequence). The CDR3 extends over 13 amino acids. With 2 bases removed from V and 3 bases from J, the gap between germline ends came to 7 bases.

About this clone itself: The same CDR3 can be traced to other DNA sequences in this sample. The chain couples TRBV28 to TRBJ2-3, with no clear D. CDR3 length: 11 amino acids. CDR1 is MDHEN, CDR2 SYDVKM, per germline. Trimming removed 2 bases at V and 6 bases at J, with 3 bases between. CDR3 sequence (DNA): TGTGCCAGCAGTTTACTGGATACGCAGTATTTT. Translating it yields CASSLLDTQYF. Looking up the rest from reference TRBV28 and TRBJ2-3 gives the full variable domain: DVKVTQSSRYLVKRTGEKVFLECVQDMDHENMFWYRQDPGLGLRLIYFSYDVKMKEKGDIPEGYSVSREKKERFSLILESASTNQTSMYLCASSLLDTQYFGPGTRLTVL.

The V gene is TRBV9, the J gene TRBJ1-5; D uncertain. Trimming removed 0 bases at V and 4 bases at J, with 5 bases between. This CDR3 contains 13 residues. Germline V lookup: CDR1 SGDLS, CDR2 YYNGEE. The CDR3 DNA follows: TGTGCCAGCAGCGTAGTTCCGAATCAGCCCCAGCATTTT. It is translated as CASSVVPNQPQHF. The entire variable domain, with the rest obtained from reference TRBV9 and TRBJ1-5, is as follows: DSGVTQTPKHLITATGQRVTLRCSPRSGDLSVYWYQQSLDQGLQFLIQYYNGEERAKGNILERFSAQQFPDLHSELNLSSLELGDSALYFCASSVVPNQPQHFGDGTRLSIL.

The chain recombines TRBV5-1 with TRBJ1-4; 8 positions agree with TRBD1. The germline V gene encodes CDR1 SGHRS and CDR2 YFSETQ. The CDR3 has 12 residues. With 4 bases clipped from V and 14 bases from J, the junction kept 7 bases outside the gene matches. The CDR3 loop reads CASSDAGGKLFF. The CDR3 region has the DNA TGCGCCAGCAGCGACGCAGGGGGCAAGCTGTTTTTT.

The J gene is TRBJ2-1, the V gene TRBV4-2; the match to TRBD2 covers 13 bases. Germline V gives CDR1 LGHNA, CDR2 YNFKEQ. The CDR3 extends over 16 amino acids. V dropped 1 base and J dropped 8; count of bases not matched to a gene: 5. CDR3 bases: TGTGCCAGCAGCCAAGGGACTAGCGGGAGTTGGGATGAGCAGTTCTTC. It yields the protein CASSQGTSGSWDEQFF.

This clone was counted a few times. V usage is TRBV20-1 and J usage is TRBJ1-2; D remains ambiguous. Germline loops: CDR1 DFQATT, CDR2 SNEGSKA (reference sequence). V was shortened by 6 bases and J by 7 bases, with 12 bases between the two germline ends. The CDR3 consists of 11 residues. The CDR3: CSAPDNRGYTF. The CDR3, as DNA: TGCAGTGCGCCAGACAACCGTGGCTACACCTTC.

The chain recombines TRBV7-9 with TRBJ1-1; TRBD1 might be the D (6 bases). Deletions cut 5 bases from V and 2 bases from J, with 9 bases between. Germline V gene sequence: CDR1 SEHNR, CDR2 FQNEAQ (reference sequence). This CDR3 contains 13 residues. This chain's CDR3 is CASSGQINTEAFF. The DNA of the CDR3 is TGTGCCAGCAGCGGACAGATAAACACTGAAGCTTTCTTT. Full variable domain (rest looked up from reference TRBV7-9 and TRBJ1-1): DTGVSQNPRHKITKRGQNVTFRCDPISEHNRLYWYRQTLGQGPEFLTYFQNEAQLEKSRLLSDRFSAERPKGSFSTLEIQRTEQGDSAMYLCASSGQINTEAFFGQGTRLTVV.

About this clone: The junction shows a germline mismatch at one end, possibly a read error. The rearrangement uses TRBV7-7 and TRBJ2-1, with 13 bases lining up with TRBD2. Germline CDR1 SSHAT, CDR2 FNYEAQ (reference sequence). The CDR3 sequence is 13 residues long. The CDR3 loop is CASSSGTSGKGFF. The CDR3 nucleotides read TGTGCTAGCAGCTCCGGGACTAGCGGGAAGGGGTTCTTC. Full variable domain (rest looked up from reference TRBV7-7 and TRBJ2-1): GAGVSQSPRYKVTKRGQDVTLRCDPISSHATLYWYQQALGQGPEFLTYFNYEAQPDKSGLPSDRFSAERPEGSISTLTIQRTEQRDSAMYRCASSSGTSGKGFFGPGTRLTVL.

This rearrangement joins TRBV2 to TRBJ2-7, with a weak D call TRBD2 (5 bases). CDR1 SNHLY and CDR2 FYNNEI come from the germline V gene. The CDR3 is 17 amino acids. The V end was cut by 2 bases, the J end by 2 bases, with 19 bases between. The CDR3 DNA is TGTGCCAGCAGTGAAATAGGTCTAGCTGACTCCACCTACGAGCAGTACTTC. Its protein is CASSEIGLADSTYEQYF.

This sequence joins TRBV2 and TRBJ2-1; TRBD2 aligns across 11 bases. The germline V gene has CDR1 SNHLY and CDR2 FYNNEI. V shed 6 bases and J 4 bases; nucleotides not matched to a gene: 8. This CDR3 is 16 amino acids long. The DNA of the CDR3 is TGTGCCAGCAGCGGATCCGGGACTAGCGGATACAATGAGCAGTTCTTC. Translation gives CASSGSGTSGYNEQFF.

The sample holds a few counts of this clone. The chain is built from TRBV28 and TRBJ1-2; a possible D gene is TRBD1 (6 bases). V lost 2 bases to trimming and J lost 2 bases, with 6 bases between them. This CDR3 contains 13 residues. CDR1 and CDR2 (germline): MDHEN, SYDVKM. CDR3: CASSLDRNYGYTF. In DNA form, the CDR3 reads TGTGCCAGCAGTTTAGACAGGAACTATGGCTACACCTTC.